This T cell receptor (beta chain) was captured in a study of T-cell reconstitution after alpha-beta-depleted transplantation in children. Study-wide results and caveats: Reportedly, only several hundred clones from non-depleted graft cells drove alpha-beta T-cell counts at about two months. T-cell numbers and diversity, one year after transplant, stemmed largely from T cells that were newly produced.

For this clonotype: Its antigen is unknown.

Construction of the TCRbeta library involved unique molecular identifiers. TCRdb recomputed calls from the PCR reads with MiXCR, one row per CDR3 protein. The table has hundreds of thousands of distinct CDR3 sequences, under 15% seen once; the top ten hold over 2%. This CDR3 spans 13 amino acids. Germline V gene sequence: CDR1 DFQATT, CDR2 SNEGSKA (reference sequence). Unmatched junction bases numbered 9, after V lost 7 bases and J lost 7 bases. This rearrangement joins TRBV20-1 to TRBJ2-1; TRBD2 matches at 8 bases. The source of this sequence is a male patient aged 10 to 17 who had a stem cell transplant for acute myeloid leukemia, so the T cells may come from the graft donor. Sequenced here: PBMCs, mostly from graft donor cells, sampled 360 days after TCRalphabeta/CD19-depleted stem cell transplant. The CDR3 spells CSVIGRAENEQFF. DNA for the CDR3: TGCAGTGTTATCGGGAGGGCCGAAAATGAGCAGTTCTTC.